The sequence of this T cell receptor (beta chain) was determined in a study of blood T cell repertoires in COVID-19. Whole-study context: In each case, the material was cDNA or gDNA derived from T cells, B-cell-depleted T cells, or PBMCs.

The table came from immunoSEQ multiplex PCR; TCRdb's copy has only in-frame clones and leaves some out. Here the sample spans tens of thousands of clones, about four fifths being singletons. The CDR3 covers 16 residues. Trimming at V came to 0 bases and at J to 4 bases, leaving 2 bases not matched to a gene. Germline lookup yields CDR1 SGHVS and CDR2 FQNEAQ. This chain joins TRBV7-8 and TRBJ2-1; 11 positions match TRBD2. The receptor's source is an elderly man with acute or convalescent COVID-19. Sequencing was carried out using peripheral blood. The CDR3 DNA reads as TGTGCCAGCAGCTTAGCCAGGACTAGCGGGTACAATGAGCAGTTCTTC. Translated: CASSLARTSGYNEQFF.